This record covers a single T cell receptor (beta chain). Its antigen is currently unknown. The method was immunoSEQ multiplex PCR; TCRdb's version includes in-frame clones alone and lacks a portion of them. This table holds 18,000 or so clones, roughly 94% found once. The V gene end was trimmed by 0 bases and the J gene end by 2 bases; junction bases not matched to a gene: 3. The CDR3 has 15 amino acids. The germline V gene has CDR1 MNHNY and CDR2 SVGAGI (reference sequence). This record comes from a study of graft-versus-host responses after intestinal transplantation. Study-wide points: Those patients showing graft-donor T cell macrochimerism displayed high graft-versus-host to host-versus-graft clonal ratios in allografts. Early post-transplant HvG declines showed an association with peak circulating GvH clone levels. The recipient marrow held GvH clones, and some of them showed up first in ileum or blood.

The sample in question was PBMCs, obtained 23 days after intestinal transplant. V gene TRBV6-6 combines with J gene TRBJ1-2; 7 positions agree with TRBD1. This sequence originates from a human patient who received an intestinal transplant, so some T cells may come from the graft donor. DNA of the CDR3: TGTGCCAGCAGTTACTCGGGCAGGGGGAACTATGGCTACACCTTC. Translated: CASSYSGRGNYGYTF.